These T cell receptor beta chains were read from a single sample in a study of memory CD4+ T cells and cytomegalovirus serostatus. Sequenced by immunoSEQ multiplex PCR; TCRdb stores in-frame clones only, minus some. The table includes roughly 50,000 clones, roughly four fifths detected once. Sequences were obtained from memory CD4+ T cells from blood. These receptors were obtained from an adult in good health and CMV-seronegative. Both conserved end residues are part of each CDR3. D genes are given only for firm matches. A row's size may be missing; if present it is once, few, many or a size class.

clone_size d_call j_call v_call cdr3_aa cdr3_nt
. . TRBJ2-7 TRBV18 CASSRDPKGGEQYF TGTGCCAGCTCACGTGACCCAAAGGGGGGCGAGCAGTACTTC
. . TRBJ1-3 TRBV5-6 CASSLEWGGNTIYF TGTGCCAGCAGCTTGGAGTGGGGTGGAAACACCATATATTTT
. . TRBJ1-5 TRBV7-2 CASSPSSGGNQPQHF TGTGCCAGCAGCCCGTCTTCGGGGGGCAATCAGCCCCAGCATTTT
. . TRBJ1-3 TRBV4-3 CASSQTWDSGNTIYF TGCGCCAGCAGCCAAACATGGGACTCTGGAAACACCATATATTTT
. . TRBJ1-4 TRBV28 CASSLDKIEKLFF TGTGCCAGCAGTTTGGACAAAATTGAAAAACTGTTTTTT
. . TRBJ1-1 TRBV29-1 CSVEPPGATEAFF TGCAGCGTTGAACCCCCGGGAGCCACTGAAGCTTTCTTT
. . TRBJ1-5 TRBV4-2 CASSQPRTTGTQPQHF TGTGCCAGCAGCCAGCCACGAACCACAGGGACTCAGCCCCAGCATTTT
. . TRBJ2-2 TRBV11-3 CASSLGGTGTGELFF TGTGCCAGCAGCTTAGGGGGAACGGGCACCGGGGAGCTGTTTTTT
. TRBD1 TRBJ2-2 TRBV27 CASSLWGTGRTGELFF TGTGCCAGCAGTTTATGGGGGACAGGGAGGACCGGGGAGCTGTTTTTT
. . TRBJ1-3 TRBV9 CASSVADSPSSGNTIYF TGTGCCAGCAGCGTAGCAGACAGCCCCTCGTCTGGAAACACCATATATTTT
medium-sized . TRBJ1-6 TRBV7-9 CASSTTGRQSPLHF TGTGCCAGCAGCACAACAGGGCGACAATCACCCCTCCACTTT
. . TRBJ1-1 TRBV28 CASSFGQNTEAFF TGTGCCAGCAGTTTCGGGCAGAACACTGAAGCTTTCTTT
. . TRBJ1-1 TRBV5-4 CASSREFGHTEAFF TGTGCCAGCAGCCGCGAATTCGGGCACACTGAAGCTTTCTTT
. TRBD1 TRBJ1-3 TRBV14 CASSQTGTAGNTIYF TGTGCCAGCAGCCAAACCGGGACAGCTGGAAACACCATATATTTT
. . TRBJ1-6 TRBV5-4 CASHSVNSPLHF TGTGCCAGCCACTCTGTAAATTCACCCCTCCACTTT
. . TRBJ2-2 TRBV27 CASSFGQGGTGELFF TGTGCCAGCAGTTTCGGACAGGGAGGGACCGGGGAGCTGTTTTTT
few . TRBJ2-7 TRBV29-1 CSVTASSYEQYF TGCAGCGTGACAGCGAGCTCCTACGAGCAGTACTTC
. . TRBJ2-7 TRBV14 CASSLSQLGEQYF TGTGCCAGCAGCCTCTCCCAGCTTGGAGAGCAGTACTTC
once . TRBJ2-3 TRBV11-3 CASSSGGENTQYF TGTGCCAGCAGCTCTGGAGGCGAGAATACGCAGTATTTT
. . TRBJ2-4 TRBV6-6 CASLRGDIQYF TGTGCCAGCCTCAGGGGGGACATTCAGTACTTC
. . TRBJ2-5 TRBV5-1 CASSRGDGTQETQYF TGCGCCAGCAGCAGGGGGGACGGCACCCAAGAGACCCAGTACTTC
. . TRBJ1-1 TRBV11-2 CASSLEGGAETEAFF TGTGCCAGCAGCTTAGAAGGGGGGGCAGAGACTGAAGCTTTCTTT
once . TRBJ2-7 TRBV9 CASSVGRISTYEQYF TGTGCCAGCAGCGTAGGCAGGATTAGTACCTACGAGCAGTACTTC
once . TRBJ1-1 TRBV6-1 CASSPGEGGAFF TGTGCCAGCAGCCCTGGAGAGGGGGGGGCTTTCTTT
. . TRBJ1-2 TRBV7-2 CASTIARANYGYTF TGTGCCAGCACTATAGCCAGGGCTAACTATGGCTACACCTTC
. . TRBJ2-1 TRBV4-3 CASSQDRLEAYNEQFF TGCGCCAGCAGCCAAGACCGACTAGAAGCCTACAATGAGCAGTTCTTC
. . TRBJ1-2 TRBV6-1 CASSEFATLGPGYTF TGTGCCAGCAGTGAATTTGCCACCCTAGGGCCCGGCTACACCTTC
few TRBD1 TRBJ2-2 TRBV19 CASKGQGWSGELFF TGTGCCAGTAAGGGACAGGGTTGGTCCGGGGAGCTGTTTTTT
. . TRBJ2-1 TRBV5-6 CASSPHGYPRNEQFF TGTGCCAGCAGCCCCCATGGCTATCCACGGAATGAGCAGTTCTTC
. TRBD1 TRBJ2-7 TRBV27 CASTPRTGSYEQYF TGTGCCAGCACCCCCCGGACAGGGTCTTACGAGCAGTACTTC
. TRBD1 TRBJ1-5 TRBV4-1 CASLSVRGENQPQHF TGCGCCAGCCTAAGTGTCAGGGGGGAGAATCAGCCCCAGCATTTT
. . TRBJ2-2 TRBV11-2 CASSPDLGELFF TGTGCCAGCAGCCCCGATCTCGGGGAGCTGTTTTTT
. . TRBJ2-2 TRBV14 CASSQAIGGAVELFF TGTGCCAGCAGCCAAGCGATTGGGGGAGCAGTGGAGCTGTTTTTT
. . TRBJ2-2 TRBV4-1 CASTRDTNTGELFF TGCGCCAGCACCCGGGACACAAACACCGGGGAGCTGTTTTTT
. . TRBJ1-2 TRBV15 CATSRGGQTLSGYTF TGTGCCACCAGCAGAGGCGGACAGACGCTTAGTGGCTACACCTTC
. . TRBJ2-7 TRBV19 CASSIDLSDVYEQYF TGTGCCAGTAGTATAGACCTCTCGGACGTATACGAGCAGTACTTC
few . TRBJ1-2 TRBV9 CASSVEGNYGYTF TGTGCCAGCAGCGTAGAGGGGAACTATGGCTACACCTTC
. TRBD1 TRBJ1-5 TRBV28 CASSLTGTGVHQPQHF TGTGCCAGCAGTCTGACCGGGACAGGGGTTCATCAGCCCCAGCATTTT
. . TRBJ2-2 TRBV7-6 CASSSTVGGGTGELFF TGTGCCAGCAGCTCAACGGTGGGAGGGGGTACCGGGGAGCTGTTTTTT
once TRBD2 TRBJ2-1 TRBV27 CASWTRIDEQFF TGTGCCAGCTGGACTAGAATCGATGAGCAGTTCTTC
few . TRBJ1-6 TRBV4-3 CASSHIRVQGNSPLHF TGCGCCAGCAGCCACATAAGGGTACAGGGAAATTCACCCCTCCACTTT
once TRBD1 TRBJ1-1 TRBV29-1 CSVPGRDRGPRTEAFF TGCAGCGTTCCTGGACGGGACAGGGGGCCAAGGACTGAAGCTTTCTTT
. . TRBJ1-6 TRBV7-9 CASELSYNSPLHF TGTGCCAGCGAACTCTCCTATAATTCACCCCTCCACTTT
. . TRBJ1-1 TRBV5-1 CASSLVAGVGEAFF TGCGCCAGCAGCTTGGTGGCAGGGGTGGGTGAAGCTTTCTTT
. TRBD1 TRBJ2-2 TRBV28 CASSLSGTGETGELFF TGTGCCAGCAGTCTGAGCGGGACAGGGGAAACCGGGGAGCTGTTTTTT
few TRBD2 TRBJ2-7 TRBV7-2 CAATGTSGRAYEQYF TGTGCCGCCACCGGGACTAGCGGGAGGGCCTACGAGCAGTACTTC
. . TRBJ1-1 TRBV7-3 CASSPQGGARLAFF TGTGCCAGCAGCCCCCAGGGAGGGGCGAGGTTGGCTTTCTTT
. . TRBJ1-1 TRBV5-1 CASSLATSRAGTEAFF TGCGCCAGCAGCTTGGCCACGAGCCGGGCGGGCACTGAAGCTTTCTTT
. TRBD2 TRBJ2-5 TRBV5-6 CASSPNRPSGAQETQYF TGTGCCAGCAGCCCGAATCGGCCTAGCGGGGCCCAAGAGACCCAGTACTTC
. TRBD2 TRBJ2-2 TRBV29-1 CSVDSPSGANTGELFF TGCAGCGTTGACTCCCCTAGCGGCGCGAACACCGGGGAGCTGTTTTTT
. TRBD1 TRBJ1-5 TRBV7-2 CASSHPPGQGANQPQHF TGTGCCAGCAGCCACCCTCCGGGACAGGGGGCTAATCAGCCCCAGCATTTT
. TRBD1 TRBJ2-5 TRBV2 CASSGGTGGRETQYF TGTGCCAGCAGTGGTGGGACAGGGGGCCGAGAGACCCAGTACTTC
. . TRBJ2-1 TRBV10-3 CAITGRLSNEQFF TGTGCCATAACGGGAAGACTAAGCAATGAGCAGTTCTTC
. . TRBJ2-1 TRBV9 CASSVEGGSYNEQFF TGTGCCAGCAGCGTAGAGGGGGGCTCCTACAATGAGCAGTTCTTC
. . TRBJ1-1 TRBV5-1 CASSGEGVNTEAFF TGCGCCAGCAGTGGGGAGGGGGTGAACACTGAAGCTTTCTTT
. . TRBJ2-1 TRBV11-3 CASSLSSVGHNEQFF TGTGCCAGCAGCTTAAGCTCAGTGGGGCACAATGAGCAGTTCTTC
. . TRBJ2-3 TRBV9 CASTHGSGSTDTQYF TGTGCCAGCACCCACGGGAGTGGGAGCACAGATACGCAGTATTTT